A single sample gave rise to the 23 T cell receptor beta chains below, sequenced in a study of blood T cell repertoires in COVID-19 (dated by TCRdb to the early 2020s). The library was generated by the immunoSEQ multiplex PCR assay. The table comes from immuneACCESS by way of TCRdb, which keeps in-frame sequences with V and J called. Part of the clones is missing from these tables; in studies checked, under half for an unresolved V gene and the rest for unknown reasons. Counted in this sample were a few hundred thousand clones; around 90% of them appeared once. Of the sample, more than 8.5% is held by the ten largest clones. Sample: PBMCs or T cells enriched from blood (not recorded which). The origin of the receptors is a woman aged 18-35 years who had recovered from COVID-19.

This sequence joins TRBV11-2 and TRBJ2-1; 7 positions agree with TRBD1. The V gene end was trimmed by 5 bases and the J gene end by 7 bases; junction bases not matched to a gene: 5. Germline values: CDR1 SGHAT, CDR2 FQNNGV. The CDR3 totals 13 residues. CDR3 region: CASSIRGKNEQFF. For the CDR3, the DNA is TGTGCCAGCAGCATCAGGGGGAAGAATGAGCAGTTCTTC.

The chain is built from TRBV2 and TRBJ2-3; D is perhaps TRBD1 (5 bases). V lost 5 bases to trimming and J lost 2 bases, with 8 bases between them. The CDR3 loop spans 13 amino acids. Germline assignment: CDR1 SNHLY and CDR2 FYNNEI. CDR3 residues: CASSMGLTDTQYF. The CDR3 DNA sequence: TGTGCCAGCAGTATGGGGCTCACAGATACGCAGTATTTT. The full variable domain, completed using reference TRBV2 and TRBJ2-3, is EPEVTQTPSHQVTQMGQEVILRCVPISNHLYFYWYRQILGQKVEFLVSFYNNEISEKSEIFDDQFSVERPDGSNFTLKIRSTKLEDSAMYFCASSMGLTDTQYFGPGTRLTVL.

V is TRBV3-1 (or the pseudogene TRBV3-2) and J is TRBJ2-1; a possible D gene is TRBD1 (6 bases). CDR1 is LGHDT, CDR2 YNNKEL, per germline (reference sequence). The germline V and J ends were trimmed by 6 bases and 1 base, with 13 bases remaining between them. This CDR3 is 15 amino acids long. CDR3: CASSKDRRSYNEQFF. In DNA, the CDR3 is TGTGCCAGCAGTAAAGACAGGCGTTCCTACAATGAGCAGTTCTTC.

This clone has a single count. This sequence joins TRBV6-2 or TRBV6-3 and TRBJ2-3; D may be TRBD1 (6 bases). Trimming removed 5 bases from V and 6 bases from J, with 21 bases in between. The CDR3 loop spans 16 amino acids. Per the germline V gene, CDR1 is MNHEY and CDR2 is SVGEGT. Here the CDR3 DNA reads TGTGCCAGCAGTCCCGACTGGGGGCCTATAGGGGATACGCAGTATTTT. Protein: CASSPDWGPIGDTQYF.

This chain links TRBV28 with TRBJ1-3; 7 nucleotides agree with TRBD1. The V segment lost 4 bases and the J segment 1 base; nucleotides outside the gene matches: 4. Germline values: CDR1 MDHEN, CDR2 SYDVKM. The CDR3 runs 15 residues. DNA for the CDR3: TGTGCCAGCAGTTCTCCAGGGGGATCTGGAAACACCATATATTTT. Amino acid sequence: CASSSPGGSGNTIYF.

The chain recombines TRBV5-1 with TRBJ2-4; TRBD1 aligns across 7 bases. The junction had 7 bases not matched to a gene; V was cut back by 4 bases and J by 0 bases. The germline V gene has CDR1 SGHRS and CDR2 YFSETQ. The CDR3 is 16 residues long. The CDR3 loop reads CASSTGQELAKNIQYF. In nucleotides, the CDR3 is TGCGCCAGCAGCACCGGACAGGAACTAGCCAAAAACATTCAGTACTTC.

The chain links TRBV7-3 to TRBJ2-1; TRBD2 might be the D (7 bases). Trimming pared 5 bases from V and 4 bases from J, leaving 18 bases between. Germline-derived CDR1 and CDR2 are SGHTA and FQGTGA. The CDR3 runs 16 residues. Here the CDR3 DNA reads TGTGCCAGCAGCCCTGGGGGCGGGAGTAGGTACAATGAGCAGTTCTTC. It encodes CASSPGGGSRYNEQFF. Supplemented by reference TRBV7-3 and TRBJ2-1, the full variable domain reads GAGVSQTPSNKVTEKGKYVELRCDPISGHTALYWYRQSLGQGPEFLIYFQGTGAADDSGLPNDRFFAVRPEGSVSTLKIQRTERGDSAVYLCASSPGGGSRYNEQFFGPGTRLTVL.

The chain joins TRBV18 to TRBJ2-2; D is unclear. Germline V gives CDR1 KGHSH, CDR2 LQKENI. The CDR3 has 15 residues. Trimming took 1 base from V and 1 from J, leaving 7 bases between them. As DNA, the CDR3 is TGTGCCAGCTCACCACGCCAGTTGAACACCGGGGAGCTGTTTTTT. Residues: CASSPRQLNTGELFF.

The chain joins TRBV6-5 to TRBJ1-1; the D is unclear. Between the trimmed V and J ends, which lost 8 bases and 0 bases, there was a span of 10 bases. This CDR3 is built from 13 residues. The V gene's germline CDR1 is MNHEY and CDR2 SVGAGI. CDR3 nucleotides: TGTGCCAGCCAACAGCTTATGAACACTGAAGCTTTCTTT. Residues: CASQQLMNTEAFF.

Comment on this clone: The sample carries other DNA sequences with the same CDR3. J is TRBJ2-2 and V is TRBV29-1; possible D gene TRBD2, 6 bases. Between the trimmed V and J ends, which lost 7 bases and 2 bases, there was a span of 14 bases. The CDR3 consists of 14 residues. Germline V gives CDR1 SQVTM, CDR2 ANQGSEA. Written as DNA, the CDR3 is TGCAGCGCTGAGGTCGGGGGAAACACCGGGGAGCTGTTTTTT. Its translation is CSAEVGGNTGELFF.

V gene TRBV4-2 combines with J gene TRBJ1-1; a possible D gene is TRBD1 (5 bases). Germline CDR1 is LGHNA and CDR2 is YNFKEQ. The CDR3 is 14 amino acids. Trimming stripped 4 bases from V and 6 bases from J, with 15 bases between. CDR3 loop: CASSLGGGGAEAFF. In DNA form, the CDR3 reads TGTGCCAGCAGCCTCGGGGGTGGTGGAGCTGAAGCTTTCTTT.

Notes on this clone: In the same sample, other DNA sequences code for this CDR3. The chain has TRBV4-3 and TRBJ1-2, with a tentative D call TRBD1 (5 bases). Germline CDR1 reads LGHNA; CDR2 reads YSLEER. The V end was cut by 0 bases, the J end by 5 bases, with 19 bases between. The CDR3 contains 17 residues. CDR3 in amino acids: CASSQDHDSGGFYGYTF. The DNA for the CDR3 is TGCGCCAGCAGCCAAGATCACGACTCCGGGGGTTTTTATGGCTACACCTTC.

The CDR3 DNA sequence: TGTGCCAGCAGCTCAACATACGTGGACTATGGCTACACCTTC. Its protein product is CASSSTYVDYGYTF. The chain joins TRBV5-4 to TRBJ1-2, with no clear D. The germline V and J ends were trimmed by 3 bases and 3 bases, with 12 bases remaining between them. This CDR3 has 14 residues. The germline V gene encodes CDR1 SGHNT and CDR2 YYREEE (reference sequence). The complete variable domain, with remaining parts taken from reference TRBV5-4 and TRBJ1-2, reads ETGVTQSPTHLIKTRGQQVTLRCSSQSGHNTVSWYQQALGQGPQFIFQYYREEENGRGNFPPRFSGLQFPNYSSELNVNALELDDSALYLCASSSTYVDYGYTFGSGTRLTVV.

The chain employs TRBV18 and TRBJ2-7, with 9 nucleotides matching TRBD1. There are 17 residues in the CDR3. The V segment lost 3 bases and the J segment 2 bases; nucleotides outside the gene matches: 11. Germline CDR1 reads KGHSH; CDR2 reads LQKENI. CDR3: CASSPLNLGDRAYEQYF. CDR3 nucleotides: TGTGCCAGCTCACCTCTCAATTTAGGGGACAGGGCCTACGAGCAGTACTTC. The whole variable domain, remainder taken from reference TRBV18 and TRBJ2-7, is NAGVMQNPRHLVRRRGQEARLRCSPMKGHSHVYWYRQLPEEGLKFMVYLQKENIIDESGMPKERFSAEFPKEGPSILRIQQVVRGDSAAYFCASSPLNLGDRAYEQYFGPGTRLTVT.

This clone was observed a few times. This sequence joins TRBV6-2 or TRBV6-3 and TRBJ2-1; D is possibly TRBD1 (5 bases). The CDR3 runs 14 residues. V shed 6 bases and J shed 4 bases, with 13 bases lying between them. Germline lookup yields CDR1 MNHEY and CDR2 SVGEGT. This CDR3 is CASSVSGIYNEQFF. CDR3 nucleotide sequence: TGTGCCAGCAGCGTTTCAGGGATATACAATGAGCAGTTCTTC.

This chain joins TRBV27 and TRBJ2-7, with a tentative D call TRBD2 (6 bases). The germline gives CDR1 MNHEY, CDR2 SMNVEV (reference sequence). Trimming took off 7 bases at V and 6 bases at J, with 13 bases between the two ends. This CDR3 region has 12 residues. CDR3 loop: CASTDPGLEQYF. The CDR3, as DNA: TGTGCCAGCACCGACCCGGGACTCGAGCAGTACTTC.

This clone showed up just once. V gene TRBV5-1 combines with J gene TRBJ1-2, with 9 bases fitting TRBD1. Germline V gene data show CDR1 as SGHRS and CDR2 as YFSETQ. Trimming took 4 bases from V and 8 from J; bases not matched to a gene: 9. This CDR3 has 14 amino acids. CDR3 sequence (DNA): TGCGCCAGCAGCCACGGACAGGGGTGGTCGGGCTACACCTTC. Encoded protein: CASSHGQGWSGYTF.

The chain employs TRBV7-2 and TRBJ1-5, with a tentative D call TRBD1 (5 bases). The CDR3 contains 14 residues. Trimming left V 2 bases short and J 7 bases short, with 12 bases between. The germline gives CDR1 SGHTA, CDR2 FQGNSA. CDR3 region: CASSLPGYQQPQHF. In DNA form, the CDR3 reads TGTGCCAGCAGCTTACCAGGGTATCAACAGCCCCAGCATTTT.

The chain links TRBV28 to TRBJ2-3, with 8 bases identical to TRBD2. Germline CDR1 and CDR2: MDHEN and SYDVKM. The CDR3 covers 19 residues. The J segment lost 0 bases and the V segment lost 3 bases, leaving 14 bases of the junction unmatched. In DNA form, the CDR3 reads TGTGCCAGCAGTTTCCTCATCACCTCTAGCGGGCGGAGCACAGATACGCAGTATTTT. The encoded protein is CASSFLITSSGRSTDTQYF.

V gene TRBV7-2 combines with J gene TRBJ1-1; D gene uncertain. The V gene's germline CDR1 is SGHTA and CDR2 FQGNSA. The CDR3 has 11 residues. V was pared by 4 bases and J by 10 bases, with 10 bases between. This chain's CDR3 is CASSSFIGAFF. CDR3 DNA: TGTGCCAGCAGCTCTTTTATCGGAGCTTTCTTT.

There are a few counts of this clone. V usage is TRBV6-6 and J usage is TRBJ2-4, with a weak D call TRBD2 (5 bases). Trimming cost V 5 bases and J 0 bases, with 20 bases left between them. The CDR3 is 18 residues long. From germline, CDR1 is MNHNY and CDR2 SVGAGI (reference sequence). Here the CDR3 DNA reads TGTGCCAGCAGTCCCAGGCCTAGCACCGACGTAGCCAAAAACATTCAGTACTTC. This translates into CASSPRPSTDVAKNIQYF.

The DNA for the CDR3 is TGTGCCAGCAGTGACCCCAGGTTTTCATTGGACGAGCAGTACTTC. Amino acids: CASSDPRFSLDEQYF. The chain uses TRBV25-1 and TRBJ2-7; the D is unclear. Germline V gene sequence: CDR1 MGHDK, CDR2 SYGVNS. The CDR3 loop spans 15 amino acids. V was trimmed by 3 bases and J by 5 bases, leaving 17 bases between them.

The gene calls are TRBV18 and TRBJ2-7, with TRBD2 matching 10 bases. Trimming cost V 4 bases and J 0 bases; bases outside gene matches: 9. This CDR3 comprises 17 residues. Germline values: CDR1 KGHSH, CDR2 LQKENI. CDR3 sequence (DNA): TGTGCCAGCTCACGACAGACTAGCGGGTCGAGCTCCTACGAGCAGTACTTC. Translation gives CASSRQTSGSSSYEQYF.